The subject of this entry is one T cell receptor (beta chain). Original processing notes: Cell counts per sample came from amplifying reference gene primers. Profiled with immunoSEQ multiplex PCR; TCRdb holds only in-frame clones, not every one. V, J and clone size are taken as reported in that table, and D and trimming were inferred from the DNA itself. The sample lists about 150,000 clones, roughly 91% seen once, with around 3% in the top ten. This specimen belongs to a study of blood T cell repertoires in COVID-19. On the study more broadly: Some COVID-19 samples were acute and others convalescent; all came from the United States, Italy and Spain. Sources were T cells, B-cell-depleted T cells, or PBMCs; the material itself was cDNA or gDNA.

Germline loops: CDR1 ENHRY, CDR2 SYGVKD. The V end was cut by 4 bases, the J end by 0 bases, with 11 bases between. The CDR3 loop spans 15 amino acids. This clonotype was sampled from a man in his fifties or sixties with active or convalescent COVID-19. Sequencing used peripheral blood. This sequence joins TRBV10-3 and TRBJ2-3; D might be TRBD1 (6 bases). The CDR3 region is CAISAGHPSTDTQYF. As DNA, the CDR3 is TGTGCCATCAGTGCGGGACATCCAAGCACAGATACGCAGTATTTT.